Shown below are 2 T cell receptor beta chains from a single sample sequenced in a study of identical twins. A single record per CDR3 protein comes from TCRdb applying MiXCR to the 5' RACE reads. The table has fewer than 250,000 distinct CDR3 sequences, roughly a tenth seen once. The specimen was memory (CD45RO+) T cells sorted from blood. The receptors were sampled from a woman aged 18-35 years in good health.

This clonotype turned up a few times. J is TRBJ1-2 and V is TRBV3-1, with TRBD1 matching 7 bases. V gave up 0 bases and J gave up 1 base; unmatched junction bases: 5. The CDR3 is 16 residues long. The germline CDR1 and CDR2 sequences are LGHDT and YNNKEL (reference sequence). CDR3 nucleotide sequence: TGTGCCAGCAGCCAAGAGTCAGGGGGAGGTAACTATGGCTACACCTTC. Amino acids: CASSQESGGGNYGYTF.

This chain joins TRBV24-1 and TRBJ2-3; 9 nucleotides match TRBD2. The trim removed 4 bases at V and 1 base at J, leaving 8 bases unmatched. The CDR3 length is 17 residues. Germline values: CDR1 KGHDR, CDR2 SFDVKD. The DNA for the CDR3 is TGTGCCACCAGTGACCGGACTAGCGAGCATGGCACAGATACGCAGTATTTT. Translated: CATSDRTSEHGTDTQYF.